These 28 T cell receptor beta chains came from one sample sequenced in a study of PD-1 blockade in mismatch repair-deficient tumors. Generated by immunoSEQ multiplex PCR, the TCRdb table keeps only in-frame clones and is missing some. The repertoire has tens of thousands of clones, 81% of them found once; the top ten carry more than 2.5%. The sample in question was peripheral blood, obtained 12 weeks after starting pembrolizumab. The receptors originated from an adult with mismatch repair-deficient cancer.

For the CDR3, the DNA is TGTGCCAGCAGCTTAAATCAGCGGGATGAGCAGTTCTTC. It translates to CASSLNQRDEQFF. The chain uses TRBV7-9 and TRBJ2-1, with TRBD2 as a possible D gene (6 bases). The CDR3 is 13 residues long. In germline, CDR1 is SEHNR, CDR2 FQNEAQ (reference sequence). V dropped 2 bases and J dropped 8 bases, with 10 bases sitting between them.

In its sample, this clone was seen once. The rearrangement links TRBV5-1 to TRBJ2-1, with TRBD2 matching over 9 bases. This CDR3 spans 22 amino acids. The ends lost 4 bases at V and 0 bases at J; junction bases unmatched: 23. Germline CDR1 and CDR2: SGHRS and YFSETQ. The CDR3 region has the DNA TGCGCCAGCAGCCATTTGCCAGGGAGCGGGAGGTTGTCCCCCAGCTCCTACAATGAGCAGTTCTTC. Translated, it gives CASSHLPGSGRLSPSSYNEQFF.

CDR3 amino acids: CASSLSGQTNYGYTF. Written as DNA, the CDR3 is TGCGCCAGCAGCTTGTCCGGACAGACTAACTATGGCTACACCTTC. The chain combines TRBV5-1 with TRBJ1-2, with D perhaps TRBD1 (6 bases). The ends were cut back, 1 base at V and 0 bases at J, with 10 bases in the middle. Germline-derived CDR1 and CDR2 are SGHRS and YFSETQ. There are 15 residues in the CDR3.

This clone has just a few counts. This rearrangement joins TRBV7-9 to TRBJ1-1, with a possible D match to TRBD1 (5 bases). CDR1 and CDR2 (germline): SEHNR, FQNEAQ (reference sequence). CDR3 length: 13 residues. The germline V and J ends were trimmed by 7 bases and 6 bases, with 15 bases remaining between them. The CDR3 DNA sequence: TGTGCCAGCATCTACGAGGAAGGGGCTGAAGCTTTCTTT. Amino acids: CASIYEEGAEAFF.

This chain joins TRBV28 and TRBJ2-2; maybe TRBD2 (5 bases). The V gene lost 2 bases and the J gene lost 5 bases, with 15 bases spanning the gap. The germline V gene encodes CDR1 MDHEN and CDR2 SYDVKM. The CDR3 is 16 residues long. CDR3 protein: CASSLLTQAGTGELFF. CDR3 DNA sequence: TGTGCCAGCAGTTTACTCACTCAGGCGGGTACCGGGGAGCTGTTTTTT.

This clone was observed once. The rearrangement joins TRBV2 to TRBJ2-7; D could derive from TRBD1 or TRBD2 (7 bases each). Germline CDR1 reads SNHLY; CDR2 reads FYNNEI. V lost 8 bases and J lost 6, with 20 bases in between. CDR3 length equals 14 residues. DNA for the CDR3: TGTGCCAGCCGCCCAGGGGGGGGCCATCTCGAGCAGTACTTC. Its translation is CASRPGGGHLEQYF.

The rearrangement joins TRBV5-1 to TRBJ2-3, with 8 bases lining up with TRBD1. V shed 3 bases and J 2 bases; nucleotides not matched to a gene: 14. CDR1 and CDR2 from the germline V gene are SGHRS and YFSETQ. This CDR3 is 18 amino acids long. CDR3: CASSSSGFRDRNTDTQYF. CDR3 in DNA: TGCGCCAGCAGCTCATCCGGATTTCGGGACAGGAACACAGATACGCAGTATTTT.

J is TRBJ1-2 and V is TRBV29-1, with D possibly TRBD1 on 6 matching bases. Germline V gene sequence: CDR1 SQVTM, CDR2 ANQGSEA. V lost 7 bases, J lost 7 bases, and 19 bases lay in between. The CDR3 loop spans 13 amino acids. The CDR3 loop is CSAPQGRGGGYTF. The CDR3 bases are TGCAGCGCGCCCCAGGGGAGGGGGGGTGGCTACACCTTC.

The J gene is TRBJ2-7, the V gene TRBV9; the match to TRBD1 covers 8 bases. V gave up 0 bases and J gave up 3 bases; unmatched junction bases: 2. Looked up from germline, CDR1 is SGDLS and CDR2 is YYNGEE. The CDR3 is made up of 14 amino acids. The CDR3 DNA is TGTGCCAGCAGCGTAGGGACAGGGAACTACGAGCAGTACTTC. This sequence encodes CASSVGTGNYEQYF.

The J gene is TRBJ2-7, the V gene TRBV6-6, with TRBD1 matching 7 bases. J gave up 2 bases and V 6 bases, and 4 bases lay outside the gene matches. Germline CDR1 is MNHNY and CDR2 is SVGAGI (reference sequence). The CDR3 runs 13 residues. CDR3 loop: CASSLGQTYEQYF. DNA for the CDR3: TGTGCCAGCAGCCTGGGACAGACCTACGAGCAGTACTTC.

Only a few counts were recorded for this clone. This chain joins TRBV20-1 and TRBJ2-7, with D unclear. The V end lost 3 bases, the J end lost 2 bases, and 5 bases lay between the germline ends. CDR1 and CDR2 (germline): DFQATT, SNEGSKA (reference sequence). The CDR3 runs 11 residues. The CDR3 is CSASTAYEQYF. CDR3 nucleotides: TGCAGTGCTAGTACAGCCTACGAGCAGTACTTC.

This chain connects TRBV7-8 to TRBJ2-7; 7 positions agree with TRBD1. Germline CDR1 reads SGHVS; CDR2 reads FQNEAQ. This CDR3 spans 16 amino acids. With V trimmed by 0 bases and J by 3 bases, 8 bases remained unmatched. CDR3 DNA sequence: TGTGCCAGCAGCTTAGCGGGGAGACAGGGCCGCTACGAGCAGTACTTC. Translation gives CASSLAGRQGRYEQYF.

The chain carries TRBV12-5 and TRBJ2-1; a possible D gene is TRBD2 (6 bases). This CDR3 contains 16 residues. CDR1 LGHNT and CDR2 FRNRAP come from the germline V gene. Trimming removed 9 bases at V and 0 bases at J, with 18 bases between. In DNA, the CDR3 is TGTGCTAGCGGGACGGAGGGCCAACGCTCCTACAATGAGCAGTTCTTC. As protein: CASGTEGQRSYNEQFF.

In its sample, this clone was seen once. A junction boundary mismatches the germline segment, possibly from a read error. The genes are TRBV7-2 and TRBJ2-2; a weak D match, TRBD2 (6 bases). The CDR3 totals 15 residues. Germline CDR1 and CDR2: SGHTA and FQGNSA. The CDR3, as DNA: TGTGCCAGCAGCTTATGGGAGGCGGGGACCGGGAAGCTGTTTTTT. Its protein product is CASSLWEAGTGKLFF.

This clone was recorded a few times. The chain recombines TRBV9 with TRBJ1-4; possibly TRBD1 for D (5 bases). The germline CDR1 and CDR2 sequences are SGDLS and YYNGEE. Trimming shortened V by 4 bases and J by 8 bases, and 21 bases separated the two germline ends. CDR3 size: 16 residues. CDR3 DNA: TGTGCCAGCAGCCCTAGTGGGACCCATTCCGGGGAAAAACTGTTTTTT. It yields the protein CASSPSGTHSGEKLFF.

The chain joins TRBV5-8 to TRBJ2-3; D uncertain. V lost 3 bases and J 1 base, leaving 18 bases between the germline ends. CDR3 length: 17 amino acids. The germline CDR1 and CDR2 sequences are SGHTS and YDEGEE. DNA for the CDR3: TGTGCCAGCAGCTACGTGGCTGGGCGTCTGGGCACAGATACGCAGTATTTT. Encoded protein: CASSYVAGRLGTDTQYF.

The chain carries TRBV11-2 and TRBJ1-2, with unresolved D. This CDR3 contains 15 residues. Trimming removed 6 bases from V and 4 bases from J, with 18 bases in between. Germline assignment: CDR1 SGHAT and CDR2 FQNNGV. The CDR3 loop is CASSHLRAGIYGYTF. The CDR3 DNA is TGTGCCAGCAGTCACCTCCGTGCAGGAATCTATGGCTACACCTTC. The variable domain in full, with the rest retrieved from reference TRBV11-2 and TRBJ1-2, is EAGVAQSPRYKIIEKRQSVAFWCNPISGHATLYWYQQILGQGPKLLIQFQNNGVVDDSQLPKDRFSAERLKGVDSTLKIQPAKLEDSAVYLCASSHLRAGIYGYTFGSGTRLTVV.

The chain joins TRBV5-1 to TRBJ2-1, with D perhaps TRBD1 (5 bases). Germline-derived CDR1 and CDR2 are SGHRS and YFSETQ. This CDR3 is built from 19 residues. The V gene lost 2 bases and the J gene lost 6 bases, with 27 bases spanning the gap. The CDR3 is CASSFGAGFFRLRSNEQFF. Here the CDR3 DNA reads TGCGCCAGCAGCTTTGGAGCAGGGTTTTTTAGGCTAAGGTCCAATGAGCAGTTCTTC.

V gene TRBV2 combines with J gene TRBJ2-2; the match to TRBD2 covers 13 bases. The CDR3 consists of 15 residues. Per germline, CDR1 SNHLY and CDR2 FYNNEI. Losses at the gene ends were 8 bases for V and 3 bases for J; bases not matched to a gene: 3. For the CDR3, the DNA is TGTGCCAGCGGAACTAGCGGGAGGGACACCGGGGAGCTGTTTTTT. Translating gives CASGTSGRDTGELFF.

The table lists this clone with a count of one. The V gene is TRBV7-6, the J gene TRBJ2-1; 9 bases fit TRBD2. V was clipped by 1 base and J by 9 bases; unmatched bases: 7. The germline CDR1 and CDR2 sequences are SGHVS and FNYEAQ. The CDR3 is 15 residues long. CDR3 residues: CASSLETSGFFEQFF. The CDR3 DNA sequence: TGTGCCAGCAGCTTAGAAACTAGCGGGTTCTTTGAGCAGTTCTTC.

The CDR3: CASSAGTGDLPLHF. The CDR3, as DNA: TGTGCCAGCAGCGCCGGGACAGGGGATTTGCCCCTCCACTTT. This chain uses TRBV7-9 with TRBJ1-6; 10 nucleotides line up with TRBD1. The germline gives CDR1 SEHNR, CDR2 FQNEAQ (reference sequence). Trimming took 5 bases from V and 13 from J; bases not matched to a gene: 8. This CDR3 comprises 14 residues.

V is TRBV27 and J is TRBJ2-1; no clear D. Germline loops: CDR1 MNHEY, CDR2 SMNVEV (reference sequence). The CDR3 length is 12 residues. The V gene lost 2 bases and the J gene lost 6 bases, with 5 bases spanning the gap. CDR3 in amino acids: CASSLERNEQFF. CDR3 coding DNA: TGTGCCAGCAGTTTAGAGCGCAATGAGCAGTTCTTC.

V and J are TRBV6-1 and TRBJ2-3; 10 bases align to TRBD2. This CDR3 is built from 15 residues. V was clipped by 10 bases and J by 0 bases; unmatched bases: 7. Germline V gives CDR1 MNHNS, CDR2 SASEGT. CDR3 in amino acids: CATPGSGRSTDTQYF. The DNA for the CDR3 is TGTGCCACCCCCGGTAGCGGGAGGAGCACAGATACGCAGTATTTT.

The chain has TRBV19 and TRBJ2-1; 10 positions match TRBD2. The CDR3 length is 15 residues. Trimming cost V 3 bases and J 5 bases; bases outside gene matches: 4. Germline loops: CDR1 LNHDA, CDR2 SQIVND (reference sequence). In DNA form, the CDR3 reads TGTGCCAGTAGTATTGGGACTAGCGCTAACAATGAGCAGTTCTTC. Its translation is CASSIGTSANNEQFF.

The chain carries TRBV5-4 and TRBJ1-2, with D perhaps matching TRBD1 (6 bases). This CDR3 has 13 residues. With 7 bases removed from V and 3 bases from J, the gap between germline ends came to 13 bases. Germline V lookup: CDR1 SGHNT, CDR2 YYREEE (reference sequence). CDR3 protein: CASFSGGDYGYTF. CDR3 bases: TGTGCCAGCTTCAGCGGGGGCGACTATGGCTACACCTTC.

On this clone: One junction end does not reproduce the germline sequence, and a read error may be involved. The rearrangement joins TRBV7-7 to TRBJ2-1; 11 nucleotides align to TRBD2. This CDR3 has 16 residues. Germline V gene lookup returns CDR1 SSHAT and CDR2 FNYEAQ (reference sequence). The chain's CDR3 is CASSLGPSGGYNEQFF. The CDR3 nucleotides read TGTGCTAGCAGCTTAGGACCTAGCGGGGGGTACAATGAGCAGTTCTTC.

The chain is built from TRBV4-3 and TRBJ2-1, with D uncertain. This CDR3 has 16 residues. Trimming shortened V by 3 bases and J by 0 bases, and 12 bases separated the two germline ends. Germline assignment: CDR1 LGHNA and CDR2 YSLEER. Here the CDR3 reads CASSQSRSSSYNEQFF. CDR3 coding DNA: TGCGCCAGCAGCCAGTCAAGATCCTCCTCCTACAATGAGCAGTTCTTC.

This chain connects TRBV5-5 to TRBJ1-5; 9 bases align to TRBD1. CDR3 length: 17 amino acids. Germline V gene data show CDR1 as SGHKS and CDR2 as YYEKEE (reference sequence). V was pared by 0 bases and J by 2 bases, with 6 bases of the junction left unmatched. The CDR3 DNA reads as TGTGCCAGCAGCTTGGGGCCGGGACAGGGTCGCAATCAGCCCCAGCATTTT. This encodes CASSLGPGQGRNQPQHF.